This T cell receptor beta chain appears in the sequencing data of a study of blood T cell repertoires in COVID-19. CDR3 size: 15 residues. Trimming cost V 2 bases and J 1 base, with 11 bases left between them. CDR1 and CDR2 from the germline V gene are SGHVS and FQNEAQ. In the authors' workflow: Amplification of reference gene primers was used by the study to estimate nucleated cell counts. The data were produced by immunoSEQ multiplex PCR, yet TCRdb's version contains in-frame clones alone and is incomplete. V and J calls and clone size come straight from that table; D and trimming were deduced from the DNA. The sample contains roughly 100,000 clones, roughly 87% of which appear only once.

This sequence was found in a woman aged 45-65 years with COVID-19, enrolled during active disease. Material: peripheral blood. The chain recombines TRBV7-8 with TRBJ2-5; possibly TRBD1 for D (6 bases). CDR3 sequence: CASSLRDTVQETQYF. CDR3 DNA sequence: TGTGCCAGCAGCTTAAGGGACACCGTCCAAGAGACCCAGTACTTC. The whole variable domain, remainder taken from reference TRBV7-8 and TRBJ2-5, is GAGVSQSPRYKVAKRGQDVALRCDPISGHVSLFWYQQALGQGPEFLTYFQNEAQLDKSGLPSDRFFAERPEGSVSTLKIQRTQQEDSAVYLCASSLRDTVQETQYFGPGTRLLVL.